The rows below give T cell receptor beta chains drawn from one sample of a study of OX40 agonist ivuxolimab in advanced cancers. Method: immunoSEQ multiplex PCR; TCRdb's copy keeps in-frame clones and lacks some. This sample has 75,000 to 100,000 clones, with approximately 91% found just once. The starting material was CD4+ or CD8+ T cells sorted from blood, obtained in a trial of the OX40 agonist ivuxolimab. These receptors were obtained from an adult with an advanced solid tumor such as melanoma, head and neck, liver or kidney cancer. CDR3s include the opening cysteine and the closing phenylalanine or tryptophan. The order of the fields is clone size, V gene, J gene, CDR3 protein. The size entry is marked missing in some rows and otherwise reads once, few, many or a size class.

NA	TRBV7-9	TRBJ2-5	CASSPPGTVETQYF
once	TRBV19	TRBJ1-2	CASSTPAVVGLDGYTF
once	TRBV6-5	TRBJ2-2	CASKYGSDTGELFF
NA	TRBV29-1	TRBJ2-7	CSAGGYPSYEQYF
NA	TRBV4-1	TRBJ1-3	CASSQRELGNTIYF
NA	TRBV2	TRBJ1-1	CATRTNTEAFF
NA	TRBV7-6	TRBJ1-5	CASSLAPGQLNQPQHF
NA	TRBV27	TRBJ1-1	CASSFLLTGAEAFF
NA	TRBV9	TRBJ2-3	CASSVDVDTQYF
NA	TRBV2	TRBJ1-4	CASSPQGGRGGEKLFF
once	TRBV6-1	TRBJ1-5	CASSGAGGIYSNQPQHF
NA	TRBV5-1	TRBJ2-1	CASNRRKSSYNEQFF
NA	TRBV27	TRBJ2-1	CASSLNTGAYNEQFF
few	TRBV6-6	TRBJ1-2	CASGQAAANTNYGYTF